These T cell receptor beta chains were read from a single sample in a study of CD8+ T cells in alopecia areata. This table comes from immunoSEQ multiplex PCR, and its TCRdb copy is limited to in-frame clones, with some not included. The sample has roughly 120,000 clones; more than 30% are singletons. The sample consisted of CD4+ T cells sorted from blood. The receptors were gathered from a human donor with alopecia areata. The CDR3 runs from the conserved cysteine through the conserved F or W. A D gene is named only where the DNA matches it firmly. Clone sizes are given selectively: once, few, many, or a class where the clone is expanded.

v_call: TRBV18
j_call: TRBJ2-5
clone_size: NA
d_call: TRBD2
cdr3_aa: CASSPPGLAETQYF
cdr3_nt: TGTGCCAGCTCACCTCCGGGACTAGCAGAGACCCAGTACTTC

v_call: TRBV19
j_call: TRBJ2-3
clone_size: NA
d_call: NA
cdr3_aa: CASSLLRGTQYF
cdr3_nt: TGTGCCAGTAGTCTCCTGAGGGGAACGCAGTATTTT

v_call: TRBV19
j_call: TRBJ1-4
clone_size: many
d_call: NA
cdr3_aa: CASMRKNEKLFF
cdr3_nt: TGTGCCAGTATGCGGAAGAATGAAAAACTGTTTTTT

v_call: TRBV2
j_call: TRBJ1-1
clone_size: NA
d_call: TRBD1
cdr3_aa: CASSRDRAAFF
cdr3_nt: TGTGCCAGCAGTAGGGACAGGGCAGCTTTCTTT

v_call: TRBV27
j_call: TRBJ1-2
clone_size: NA
d_call: NA
cdr3_aa: CASSGGGGYTF
cdr3_nt: TGTGCCAGCAGTGGGGGAGGAGGCTACACCTTC

v_call: TRBV18
j_call: TRBJ2-1
clone_size: few
d_call: TRBD2
cdr3_aa: CASSLGPSGSYNEQFF
cdr3_nt: TGTGCCAGCTCCCTGGGTCCTAGCGGGAGCTACAATGAGCAGTTCTTC

v_call: TRBV5-1
j_call: TRBJ1-4
clone_size: NA
d_call: NA
cdr3_aa: CASSISRAPSLNEKLFF
cdr3_nt: TGCGCCAGCAGTATCTCCAGGGCCCCGAGCCTAAATGAAAAACTGTTTTTT

v_call: TRBV7-2
j_call: TRBJ1-2
clone_size: NA
d_call: NA
cdr3_aa: CASSLDGANYGYTF
cdr3_nt: TGTGCCAGCAGCTTAGACGGAGCTAACTATGGCTACACCTTC

v_call: TRBV29-1
j_call: TRBJ2-5
clone_size: NA
d_call: TRBD2
cdr3_aa: CSVGTSGIKQYF
cdr3_nt: TGCAGCGTTGGGACTAGCGGGATTAAGCAGTACTTC

v_call: TRBV30
j_call: TRBJ2-1
clone_size: NA
d_call: NA
cdr3_aa: CAWMSVWSSNEQFF
cdr3_nt: TGTGCCTGGATGAGCGTTTGGTCCAGCAATGAGCAGTTCTTC

v_call: TRBV7-9
j_call: TRBJ2-7
clone_size: NA
d_call: NA
cdr3_aa: CASSPTGSSYEQYF
cdr3_nt: TGTGCCAGCAGCCCGACCGGGAGCTCCTACGAGCAGTACTTC

v_call: TRBV27
j_call: TRBJ2-7
clone_size: few
d_call: NA
cdr3_aa: CASSPAGPAASYEQYF
cdr3_nt: TGTGCCAGCAGTCCCGCCGGACCCGCGGCCTCCTACGAGCAGTACTTC

v_call: TRBV30
j_call: TRBJ1-5
clone_size: NA
d_call: NA
cdr3_aa: CAWNLPPDQPQHF
cdr3_nt: TGTGCCTGGAATCTTCCCCCAGATCAGCCCCAGCATTTT

v_call: TRBV2
j_call: TRBJ2-5
clone_size: NA
d_call: TRBD1
cdr3_aa: CASSATGETQYF
cdr3_nt: TGTGCCAGCAGCGCGACAGGGGAGACCCAGTACTTC

v_call: TRBV11-2
j_call: TRBJ2-5
clone_size: NA
d_call: NA
cdr3_aa: CASSWTGTGSETQYF
cdr3_nt: TGTGCCAGCAGCTGGACCGGGACTGGCTCTGAGACCCAGTACTTC

v_call: TRBV7-3
j_call: TRBJ1-1
clone_size: NA
d_call: TRBD1
cdr3_aa: CASSSQGANTEAFF
cdr3_nt: TGTGCCAGCAGTTCACAGGGGGCCAACACTGAAGCTTTCTTT

v_call: TRBV5-1
j_call: TRBJ2-7
clone_size: NA
d_call: NA
cdr3_aa: CASSPPSAYEQYF
cdr3_nt: TGCGCCAGCAGCCCCCCCTCTGCCTACGAGCAGTACTTC

v_call: TRBV7-2
j_call: TRBJ1-1
clone_size: few
d_call: NA
cdr3_aa: CASSYGTNTEAFF
cdr3_nt: TGTGCCAGCAGCTACGGGACCAACACTGAAGCTTTCTTT

v_call: TRBV4-3
j_call: TRBJ2-3
clone_size: NA
d_call: TRBD2
cdr3_aa: CASGTSGRSSTDTQYF
cdr3_nt: TGCGCCAGCGGGACTAGCGGGAGGTCTAGCACAGATACGCAGTATTTT

v_call: TRBV27
j_call: TRBJ2-7
clone_size: NA
d_call: NA
cdr3_aa: CASSSKGGGREQYF
cdr3_nt: TGTGCCAGCAGTTCAAAGGGGGGCGGACGGGAGCAGTACTTC

v_call: TRBV7-9
j_call: TRBJ2-3
clone_size: NA
d_call: TRBD2
cdr3_aa: CASDIGRAPGTDTQYF
cdr3_nt: TGTGCCAGCGATATAGGGAGGGCCCCTGGCACAGATACGCAGTATTTT

v_call: TRBV7-2
j_call: TRBJ2-7
clone_size: NA
d_call: NA
cdr3_aa: CASTQGLGRNYEQYF
cdr3_nt: TGTGCCAGCACCCAAGGTCTCGGCAGGAACTACGAGCAGTACTTC

v_call: TRBV7-9
j_call: TRBJ1-1
clone_size: NA
d_call: NA
cdr3_aa: CASSLGSLNTEAFF
cdr3_nt: TGTGCCAGCAGCTTAGGATCCCTGAACACTGAAGCTTTCTTT

v_call: TRBV5-1
j_call: TRBJ1-1
clone_size: NA
d_call: NA
cdr3_aa: CASSFGQFTEAFF
cdr3_nt: TGCGCCAGCAGCTTCGGGCAGTTCACTGAAGCTTTCTTT

v_call: TRBV5-1
j_call: TRBJ2-3
clone_size: NA
d_call: NA
cdr3_aa: CASSPTTTANTQYF
cdr3_nt: TGCGCCAGCAGCCCAACGACCACAGCGAATACGCAGTATTTT

v_call: TRBV7-9
j_call: TRBJ2-5
clone_size: few
d_call: NA
cdr3_aa: CASSLGPGTQYF
cdr3_nt: TGTGCCAGCAGCTTAGGGCCTGGGACCCAGTACTTC

v_call: TRBV29-1
j_call: TRBJ2-3
clone_size: few
d_call: NA
cdr3_aa: CSGGDTQYF
cdr3_nt: TGCAGCGGTGGAGATACGCAGTATTTT

v_call: TRBV29-1
j_call: TRBJ2-7
clone_size: NA
d_call: TRBD1
cdr3_aa: CSGGTGTGGEQYF
cdr3_nt: TGCAGCGGGGGGACCGGGACAGGGGGCGAGCAGTACTTC

v_call: TRBV29-1
j_call: TRBJ2-3
clone_size: NA
d_call: NA
cdr3_aa: CSVGLLAGLTDTQYF
cdr3_nt: TGCAGCGTTGGGCTGTTGGCAGGGCTCACGGATACGCAGTATTTT

v_call: TRBV7-2
j_call: TRBJ2-7
clone_size: NA
d_call: NA
cdr3_aa: CASSLREYEQYF
cdr3_nt: TGTGCCAGCAGCCTCAGGGAGTACGAGCAGTACTTC

v_call: TRBV5-1
j_call: TRBJ2-5
clone_size: NA
d_call: NA
cdr3_aa: CASSSTRGVKETQYF
cdr3_nt: TGCGCCAGCAGCTCCACCAGGGGGGTGAAAGAGACCCAGTACTTC

v_call: TRBV27
j_call: TRBJ2-5
clone_size: NA
d_call: TRBD1
cdr3_aa: CASSFDRDQETQYF
cdr3_nt: TGTGCCAGCAGTTTTGACAGGGACCAAGAGACCCAGTACTTC

v_call: TRBV29-1
j_call: TRBJ2-7
clone_size: NA
d_call: TRBD2
cdr3_aa: CSVRTSGRAYEQYF
cdr3_nt: TGCAGCGTTAGAACTAGCGGGAGGGCCTACGAGCAGTACTTC

v_call: TRBV6-5
j_call: TRBJ2-3
clone_size: NA
d_call: NA
cdr3_aa: CAKSTAHTQYF
cdr3_nt: TGTGCCAAATCCACAGCCCATACGCAGTATTTT

v_call: TRBV29-1
j_call: TRBJ2-3
clone_size: few
d_call: TRBD2
cdr3_aa: CSVRAGTSTDTQYF
cdr3_nt: TGCAGCGTTCGAGCGGGGACTAGCACAGATACGCAGTATTTT

v_call: TRBV29-1
j_call: TRBJ2-5
clone_size: NA
d_call: NA
cdr3_aa: CSGRVGETQYF
cdr3_nt: TGCAGCGGAAGGGTTGGAGAGACCCAGTACTTC

v_call: TRBV25-1
j_call: TRBJ1-4
clone_size: NA
d_call: NA
cdr3_aa: CASSGDTSEKLFF
cdr3_nt: TGTGCCAGCAGTGGGGACACATCTGAAAAACTGTTTTTT

v_call: TRBV27
j_call: TRBJ1-2
clone_size: few
d_call: NA
cdr3_aa: CASSLLSGRSYGYTF
cdr3_nt: TGTGCCAGCAGTTTACTCTCGGGACGGAGCTATGGCTACACCTTC

v_call: TRBV6-5
j_call: TRBJ2-7
clone_size: NA
d_call: NA
cdr3_aa: CASSYSGQPIYEQYF
cdr3_nt: TGTGCCAGCAGTTACTCGGGTCAGCCGATCTACGAGCAGTACTTC

v_call: TRBV29-1
j_call: TRBJ2-5
clone_size: NA
d_call: NA
cdr3_aa: CSVAGTQRQTQYF
cdr3_nt: TGCAGCGTCGCGGGGACACAGCGCCAGACCCAGTACTTC

v_call: TRBV6-5
j_call: TRBJ2-7
clone_size: NA
d_call: TRBD2
cdr3_aa: CASSYGASGGYEQYF
cdr3_nt: TGTGCCAGCAGTTACGGCGCTAGCGGAGGCTACGAGCAGTACTTC

v_call: TRBV29-1
j_call: TRBJ1-4
clone_size: NA
d_call: NA
cdr3_aa: CSRRPTNEKLFF
cdr3_nt: TGCAGCCGACGACCAACTAATGAAAAACTGTTTTTT

v_call: TRBV20-1
j_call: TRBJ2-1
clone_size: NA
d_call: NA
cdr3_aa: CSASPQMEQFF
cdr3_nt: TGCAGTGCTAGTCCCCAAATGGAGCAGTTCTTC

v_call: TRBV2
j_call: TRBJ1-5
clone_size: NA
d_call: TRBD1
cdr3_aa: CASSEIGTVQGQPQHF
cdr3_nt: TGTGCCAGCAGCGAGATTGGGACAGTTCAGGGTCAGCCCCAGCATTTT

v_call: TRBV19
j_call: TRBJ1-2
clone_size: NA
d_call: NA
cdr3_aa: CASSTDTLLYGYTF
cdr3_nt: TGTGCCAGTAGCACCGACACCCTGCTCTATGGCTACACCTTC

v_call: TRBV5-6
j_call: TRBJ2-7
clone_size: NA
d_call: NA
cdr3_aa: CASSRPVWGEIYEQYF
cdr3_nt: TGTGCCAGCAGCAGGCCGGTATGGGGGGAGATCTACGAGCAGTACTTC

v_call: TRBV6-5
j_call: TRBJ1-2
clone_size: NA
d_call: NA
cdr3_aa: CASSYTPRAYGYTF
cdr3_nt: TGTGCCAGCAGTTACACCCCCCGGGCCTATGGCTACACCTTC

v_call: TRBV29-1
j_call: TRBJ2-1
clone_size: few
d_call: NA
cdr3_aa: CSVEVSSRVAGEQFF
cdr3_nt: TGCAGCGTTGAAGTGTCCAGTCGGGTAGCAGGTGAGCAGTTCTTC

v_call: TRBV11-1
j_call: TRBJ1-6
clone_size: NA
d_call: NA
cdr3_aa: CASSEAYSPLHF
cdr3_nt: TGTGCCAGCAGCGAAGCCTATTCACCCCTCCACTTT